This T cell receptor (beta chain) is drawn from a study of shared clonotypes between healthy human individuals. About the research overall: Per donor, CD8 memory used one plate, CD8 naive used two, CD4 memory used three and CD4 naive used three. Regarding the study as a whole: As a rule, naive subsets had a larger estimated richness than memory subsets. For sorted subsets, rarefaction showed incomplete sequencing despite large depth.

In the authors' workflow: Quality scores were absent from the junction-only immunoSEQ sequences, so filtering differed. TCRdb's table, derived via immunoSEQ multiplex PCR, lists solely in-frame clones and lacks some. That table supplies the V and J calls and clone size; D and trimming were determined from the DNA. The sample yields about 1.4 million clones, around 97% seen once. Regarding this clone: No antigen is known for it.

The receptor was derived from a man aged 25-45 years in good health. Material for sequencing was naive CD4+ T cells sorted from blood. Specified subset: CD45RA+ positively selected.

CDR3 DNA sequence: TGCAGCGTTGAAGCACCGGGACTAGCGGGAGGAACCTACGAGCAGTACTTC. Its translation is CSVEAPGLAGGTYEQYF. The chain recombines TRBV29-1 with TRBJ2-7; 15 bases agree with TRBD2. Germline trimming cut 1 base from V and 2 bases from J; bases unmatched to any gene: 6. Germline V lookup: CDR1 SQVTM, CDR2 ANQGSEA. This CDR3 region has 17 residues.